This section outlines one TCR beta chain sequence together with its context. This CDR3 has 14 amino acids. Between the trimmed V and J ends, which lost 8 bases and 0 bases, there was a span of 14 bases. CDR1 and CDR2 (germline): SNHLY, FYNNEI. The entry originates in a study of CD8+ T cells in alopecia areata. Study-wide context: Twice a day, 5 to 10 mg of oral tofacitinib was administered to treated patients.

Specimens obtained from alopecia areata patients comprised lesional scalp punch biopsies and peripheral blood. As the sequencing template, cDNA was produced by extracting RNA and reverse transcribing it. Profiling relied on immunoSEQ multiplex PCR, and the TCRdb table lists in-frame clones only, not all of them. The sample consists of thousands of clones, under 80% of them appearing once. J is TRBJ2-7 and V is TRBV2; D not resolved. Source: skin, taken at week 0. The sequence was collected from a human donor with alopecia areata. CDR3 residues: CASLLQINSYEQYF. In nucleotides, the CDR3 is TGTGCCAGCTTATTACAGATCAACTCCTACGAGCAGTACTTC. Using reference TRBV2 and TRBJ2-7 for the parts outside the CDR3, the full variable domain is EPEVTQTPSHQVTQMGQEVILRCVPISNHLYFYWYRQILGQKVEFLVSFYNNEISEKSEIFDDQFSVERPDGSNFTLKIRSTKLEDSAMYFCASLLQINSYEQYFGPGTRLTVT.